There are many counts of the clone carrying this T cell receptor beta chain. Its antigen is unknown. There are 11 residues in the CDR3. Trimming left V 10 bases short and J 2 bases short, with 6 bases between. The source of the sample is a study of T-cell reconstitution after alpha-beta-depleted transplantation in children. General observations from the study: Reportedly, alpha-beta T cells present about two months post-transplant originated from several hundred expanded clones of graft origin. Newly generated T cells supplied most T-cell counts and diversity one year post-transplant. Surviving recipient T cells and intrathymic progenitors accounted for some patients' high TCRbeta diversity at day 60.

TCRbeta library construction was performed incorporating unique molecular identifiers. From the PCR reads, TCRdb called clonotypes with MiXCR, one entry per CDR3 protein. Seen here are about 300,000 distinct CDR3 sequences, about 7.3% observed once, and the top ten hold 9.1%. This sample comprised peripheral blood, obtained 360 days after TCRalphabeta/CD19-depleted stem cell transplant. The chain has TRBV12-3 or TRBV12-4 and TRBJ1-3; D uncertain. The TCR originated in a female patient aged 2 to 10 who had a stem cell transplant for Fanconi anemia, so the T cells may come from the graft donor. This CDR3 reads CATPAGNTIYF. CDR3 nucleotides: TGTGCCACCCCGGCTGGAAACACCATATATTTT.